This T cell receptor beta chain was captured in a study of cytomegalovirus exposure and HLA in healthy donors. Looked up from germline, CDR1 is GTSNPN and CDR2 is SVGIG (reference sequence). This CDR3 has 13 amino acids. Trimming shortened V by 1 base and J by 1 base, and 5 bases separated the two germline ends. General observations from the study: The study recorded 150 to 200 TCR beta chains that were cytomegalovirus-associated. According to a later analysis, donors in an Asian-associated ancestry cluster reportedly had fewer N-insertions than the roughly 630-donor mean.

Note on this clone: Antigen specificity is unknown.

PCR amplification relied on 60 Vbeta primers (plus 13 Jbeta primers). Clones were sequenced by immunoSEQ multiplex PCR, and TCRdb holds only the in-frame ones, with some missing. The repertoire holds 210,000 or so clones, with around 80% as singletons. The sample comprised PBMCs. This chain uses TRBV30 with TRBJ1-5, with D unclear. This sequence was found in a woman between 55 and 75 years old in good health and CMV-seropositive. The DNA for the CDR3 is TGTGCCTGGAGTGGACACAGCAATCAGCCCCAGCATTTT. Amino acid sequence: CAWSGHSNQPQHF.